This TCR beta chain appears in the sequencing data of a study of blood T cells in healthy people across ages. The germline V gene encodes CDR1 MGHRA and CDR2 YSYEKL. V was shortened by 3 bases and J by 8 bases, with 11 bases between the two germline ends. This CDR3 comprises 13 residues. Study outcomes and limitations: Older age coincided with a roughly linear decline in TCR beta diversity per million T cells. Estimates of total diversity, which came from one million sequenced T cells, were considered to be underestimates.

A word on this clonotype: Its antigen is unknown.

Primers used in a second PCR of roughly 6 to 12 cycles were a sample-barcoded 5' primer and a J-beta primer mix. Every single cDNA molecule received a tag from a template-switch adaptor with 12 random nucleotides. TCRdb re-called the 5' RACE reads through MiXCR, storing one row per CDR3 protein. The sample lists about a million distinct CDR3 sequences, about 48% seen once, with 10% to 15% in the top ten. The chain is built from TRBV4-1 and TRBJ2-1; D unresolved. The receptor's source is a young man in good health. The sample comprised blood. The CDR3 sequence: CASSQVSRDEQFF. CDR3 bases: TGCGCCAGCAGCCAGGTTAGCCGTGATGAGCAGTTCTTC.